These T cell receptor beta chains were read from a single sample in a study of blood T cell repertoires in COVID-19. The method was immunoSEQ multiplex PCR; TCRdb's version includes in-frame clones alone and lacks a portion of them. The table lists 300,000 to 350,000 clones, 85% to 90% of them singletons. The sample taken for sequencing was peripheral blood. These TCRs come from a woman in her thirties with COVID-19, enrolled during active disease. Each CDR3 is given with its conserved first and last residue. The order of the fields is D gene, clone size, J gene, V gene, CDR3 DNA, CDR3 protein. A D gene is named only where the DNA matches it firmly. Clone size, where shown, is once, few, many, or a class for clones that have expanded.

TRBD2 | . | TRBJ2-3 | TRBV29-1 | TGCAGCGTCGGCTTGGGGGGGGTGGATACGCAGTATTTT | CSVGLGGVDTQYF
. | . | TRBJ2-1 | TRBV11-2 | TGTGCCAGCAGCTTAAACAGCCCCCAGATCGTATACAATGAGCAGTTCTTC | CASSLNSPQIVYNEQFF
TRBD1 | . | TRBJ2-2 | TRBV27 | TGTGCCAGCAGTTTGAGACAGGGGCTGGCCGGGGAGCTGTTTTTT | CASSLRQGLAGELFF
. | . | TRBJ1-1 | TRBV28 | TGTGCCAGCAGTTCTCAAGGGGTTCGGATAATCACCAGGAATGAAGCTTTCTTT | CASSSQGVRIITRNEAFF
TRBD2 | . | TRBJ2-7 | TRBV3-1/TRBV3-2 | TGTGCCAGCAGCACCACTAGCGGGAGTGAGTACGAGCAGTACTTC | CASSTTSGSEYEQYF
. | . | TRBJ2-2 | TRBV10-3 | TGTGCCATCAGTGAATCGGGGGGCGAGACCGGGGAGCTGTTTTTT | CAISESGGETGELFF
. | . | TRBJ1-2 | TRBV5-1 | TGCGCCAGCAGCCAGGAGACAGGCGGTACAGGTGGCTACACCTTC | CASSQETGGTGGYTF
TRBD1 | . | TRBJ1-4 | TRBV7-2 | TGTGCCAGCAGCTTGGAAGCCGGGACAGGGGAAGAAAAACTGTTTTTT | CASSLEAGTGEEKLFF
. | . | TRBJ2-7 | TRBV15 | TGTGCCACCCTCTACGAGCAGTACTTC | CATLYEQYF
TRBD2 | . | TRBJ2-2 | TRBV28 | TGTGCCAGCGGTCCGGGGGGGTACACCGGGGAGCTGTTTTTT | CASGPGGYTGELFF
. | . | TRBJ1-4 | TRBV7-7 | TGTGCCAGCAGCTTAGATCCGGTTAATATCGGGGGGACTAATGAAAAACTGTTTTTT | CASSLDPVNIGGTNEKLFF
TRBD2 | once | TRBJ2-5 | TRBV19 | TGTGCCAGTAGGTCCCGTTTTGCGGGAGAAGAGACCCAGTACTTC | CASRSRFAGEETQYF
. | . | TRBJ1-2 | TRBV27 | TGTGCCAGCAGCATCTCCCGGGCAGGGGCCTTCTATGGCTACACCTTC | CASSISRAGAFYGYTF
. | . | TRBJ1-1 | TRBV11-3 | TGTGCCAGCAGCTTAGCAGGTAGAAACACTGAAGCTTTCTTT | CASSLAGRNTEAFF
TRBD2 | . | TRBJ2-1 | TRBV9 | TGTGCCAGCAGCTCCACTAGCGGGAGTAACTACAATGAGCAGTTCTTC | CASSSTSGSNYNEQFF
. | . | TRBJ1-4 | TRBV6-4 | TGTGCCAGCAGTGACTTCGACCGGGGGACTAATGAAAAACTGTTTTTT | CASSDFDRGTNEKLFF
TRBD1 | . | TRBJ1-1 | TRBV27 | TGTGCCAGCAGTTTTTCAAATACAGGGGCAGGAAGAGGTGAAGCTTTCTTT | CASSFSNTGAGRGEAFF
TRBD1 | few | TRBJ2-7 | TRBV7-8 | TGTGCCAGCAGCGTAAGACAGGGATCCTACGAGCAGTACTTC | CASSVRQGSYEQYF
TRBD2 | . | TRBJ2-7 | TRBV30 | TGTGCCTGGAGTGCACCTCGGACTAGCGGGAGAGAGCAGTACTTC | CAWSAPRTSGREQYF
. | . | TRBJ2-4 | TRBV30 | TGTGCCGGGGCCCCGGACGGGGGAGCCAAAAACATTCAGTACTTC | CAGAPDGGAKNIQYF
. | once | TRBJ1-2 | TRBV5-5 | TGTGCCAGCAGCGCCCAGGGCCCCTCTGTCTATGGCTACACCTTC | CASSAQGPSVYGYTF
. | . | TRBJ1-1 | TRBV2 | TGTGCCAGCAGTGCCAGGACAGAAATCACTGAAGCTTTCTTT | CASSARTEITEAFF
. | once | TRBJ2-2 | TRBV7-8 | TGTGCCAGCAGCGTACAGGGAGCCACCGGGGAGCTGTTTTTT | CASSVQGATGELFF
. | . | TRBJ1-1 | TRBV12-3/TRBV12-4 | TGTGCCAGCAGGCCCGAAAGGGGCACTGAAGCTTTCTTT | CASRPERGTEAFF
TRBD1 | . | TRBJ1-2 | TRBV29-1 | TGCAGCGTTGAAGACAGGGGGGATTATGGCTACACCTTC | CSVEDRGDYGYTF
. | . | TRBJ2-7 | TRBV3-1/TRBV3-2 | TGTGCCAGCAGCCAGGACGGAGAGGGTAGCTACGAGCAGTACTTC | CASSQDGEGSYEQYF
. | once | TRBJ2-1 | TRBV6-2/TRBV6-3 | TGTGCCAGCAGTTTTTCCCCCAACTACAATGAGCAGTTCTTC | CASSFSPNYNEQFF
. | . | TRBJ2-7 | TRBV29-1 | TGCAGCGTTGCACCCAGGGGATCCTACGAGCAGTACTTC | CSVAPRGSYEQYF
TRBD1 | . | TRBJ1-6 | TRBV19 | TGTGCCAGTAGCAGGACAGGGCCGAATTCACCCCTCCACTTT | CASSRTGPNSPLHF
. | . | TRBJ2-3 | TRBV3-1/TRBV3-2 | TGTGCCAGCAGCCAAGAGATGGCTAGCGGCACAGATACGCAGTATTTT | CASSQEMASGTDTQYF
. | . | TRBJ1-3 | TRBV5-1 | TGCGCCAGCAGCTTGACAGGGATAGGAAACACCATATATTTT | CASSLTGIGNTIYF
. | . | TRBJ1-2 | TRBV6-1 | TGTGCCAGCAGTGAAGCATCGTCTTCTAACTATGGCTACACCTTC | CASSEASSSNYGYTF
. | . | TRBJ2-1 | TRBV5-4 | TGTGCCAGCAGCTTGGAGGTAGGGGCTGAGCAGTTCTTC | CASSLEVGAEQFF
. | . | TRBJ1-5 | TRBV5-8 | TGTGCCAGCAGCACACAGGGATTTCTTAGCAATCAGCCCCAGCATTTT | CASSTQGFLSNQPQHF
TRBD1 | . | TRBJ2-2 | TRBV19 | TGTGCCAGTAGTGTAACAGGGGCTAACACCGGGGAGCTGTTTTTT | CASSVTGANTGELFF
. | . | TRBJ1-1 | TRBV5-1 | TGCGCCAGCAGCTTGGGAGCTTCGCAGAACACTGAAGCTTTCTTT | CASSLGASQNTEAFF
. | . | TRBJ1-1 | TRBV7-9 | TGTGCCAGCAGCCCCCAGGGAACTGAAGCTTTCTTT | CASSPQGTEAFF
TRBD1 | once | TRBJ1-3 | TRBV6-1 | TGTGCCAGCAGTGCTTCTAAGACAGGGGTCGGAAACACCATATATTTT | CASSASKTGVGNTIYF
TRBD2 | . | TRBJ2-2 | TRBV30 | TGTGCCTGGAGTGTAGACTTCACTAGCGGGATCACCGGGGAGCTGTTTTTT | CAWSVDFTSGITGELFF
TRBD1 | . | TRBJ1-4 | TRBV5-1 | TGCGCCAGCAGCTTGGCCGGGACAGGGGAAGAAAAACTGTTTTTT | CASSLAGTGEEKLFF
TRBD1 | . | TRBJ1-1 | TRBV28 | TGTGCCAGCAGTCCGACAGGGGCGGGGATGAACACTGAAGCTTTCTTT | CASSPTGAGMNTEAFF
. | . | TRBJ1-3 | TRBV7-9 | TGTGCCAGCAGCTTAGGACAGTCGGGAAACACCATATATTTT | CASSLGQSGNTIYF